This T cell receptor (beta chain) appears in the sequencing data of a study of regulatory T cells in long-lasting Graves disease. A few counts support this clonotype. Antigen specificity is unknown. Combining iRepertoire HTBI primers with Arm-PCR of CDR3 regions, the authors built TCR beta libraries. TCRdb re-called the multiplex PCR reads through MiXCR, storing one row per CDR3 protein. Of about 620,000 distinct CDR3 sequences in the sample, 16% were seen once. CDR3 size: 15 residues. Between the trimmed V and J ends, which lost 7 bases and 6 bases, there was a span of 18 bases. Germline V CDR1 and CDR2: MNHEY, SMNVEV (reference sequence). Time point denoted: newly diagnosed GD, antithyroid drugs for less than 3 months. Generation of the TCR library employed RNA extracted from PBMCs. Whole-study findings and limits: Lower TCR diversity characterized persistent Graves' patients relative to newly diagnosed patients.

These same data were also listed under a study on T cells in Graves' hyperthyroidism and ophthalmopathy. According to that study: Used for diagnoses were clinical symptoms, serum thyroxine and TRAb, thyroid ultrasound and orbital computed tomography.

The chain links TRBV27 to TRBJ2-2; the D gene is possibly TRBD2 (5 bases). Material: peripheral blood mononuclear cells (PBMCs), obtained at new diagnosis, from a patient treated with antithyroid drugs. The TCR sequence derives from a woman in her twenties or thirties with Graves disease. CDR3 sequence reads: CASMGWESQAGELFF. The CDR3 DNA follows: TGTGCCAGCATGGGTTGGGAGAGTCAAGCCGGGGAGCTGTTTTTT.